This T cell receptor beta chain emerged from a study of blood T cell repertoires in COVID-19. TCRdb's copy holds only in-frame clones and misses some; the assay was immunoSEQ multiplex PCR. The repertoire holds approximately 180,000 clones, with 70% to 90% as singletons. Germline loops: CDR1 MGHRA, CDR2 YSYEKL. CDR3 length: 16 amino acids. Trimming removed 1 base at V and 3 bases at J, with 13 bases between. The specimen was peripheral blood. The receptor was isolated from a person aged 65 to 79 with COVID-19, enrolled during active disease. The rearrangement uses TRBV4-1 and TRBJ2-1; D is undetermined. CDR3 nucleotide sequence: TGCGCCAGCAGCCAAGCTGACCCCCCGGGCTACAATGAGCAGTTCTTC. This encodes CASSQADPPGYNEQFF.